This T cell receptor (beta chain) came from a study of blood T cell repertoires in COVID-19. Across the study: Researchers got acute and convalescent COVID-19 samples from the United States, Italy and Spain. T cells, B-cell-depleted T cells, or PBMCs supplied cDNA or gDNA.

Methods used by the authors: Cell counts per sample came from amplifying reference gene primers. Sequencing was performed with immunoSEQ multiplex PCR; in TCRdb, only in-frame clones are kept and a portion is missing. V, J and clone size reflect that table, while D and trimming were determined from the DNA. The sample holds hundreds of thousands of clones; approximately 86% are singletons and the top ten take about 9.8%. This clone was seen just once. Sequencing input: PBMCs or T cells enriched from blood (not recorded which). The receptor was derived from a woman aged 18-29 years who had recovered from COVID-19.

The CDR3 protein is CASSLVFWAGGQNNEQFF. CDR3 in DNA: TGTGCCAGCAGCTTAGTTTTCTGGGCGGGAGGGCAAAACAATGAGCAGTTCTTC. The V gene is TRBV7-2, the J gene TRBJ2-1, with 9 bases matching TRBD2. This CDR3 comprises 18 residues. With V trimmed by 1 base and J by 5 bases, 12 bases remained unmatched. From germline, CDR1 is SGHTA and CDR2 FQGNSA. Full variable domain (rest looked up from reference TRBV7-2 and TRBJ2-1): GAGVSQSPSNKVTEKGKDVELRCDPISGHTALYWYRQSLGQGLEFLIYFQGNSAPDKSGLPSDRFSAERTGGSVSTLTIQRTQQEDSAVYLCASSLVFWAGGQNNEQFFGPGTRLTVL.